Following are 3 T cell receptor beta chains from one sample sequenced in a study of T cell repertoires in cytomegalovirus infection. TCRdb re-derived calls from the reads in MiXCR, one entry per CDR3 protein. The data contain 150,000 to 200,000 distinct CDR3 sequences, roughly 30% of them seen just once; the ten biggest clones take up just over 30%. The sample comprised PBMCs. The receptors come from a human donor in good health (CMV status not recorded). Some clones in this sample may be carry-over from other donors' samples.

This clonotype has more than one count but fewer than ten. The rearrangement links TRBV6-1 to TRBJ1-1; the D is unclear. CDR1 is MNHNS and CDR2 is SASEGT in the germline V gene. This CDR3 spans 13 amino acids. Trimming removed 1 base from V and 5 bases from J, with 8 bases in between. The CDR3: CASSEVFRTEAFF. CDR3 bases: TGTGCCAGCAGTGAAGTTTTCAGGACTGAAGCTTTCTTT.

Many counts were recorded for this clonotype. The CDR3 DNA follows: TGTGCCAGCAGCCAAGATATTGGGACAGGATCTGGAAACACCATATATTTT. Protein product: CASSQDIGTGSGNTIYF. This chain connects TRBV4-2 to TRBJ1-3, with 8 bases matching TRBD1. The V gene end was trimmed by 0 bases and the J gene end by 1 base; junction bases not matched to a gene: 5. The CDR3 is 17 amino acids. Per the germline V gene, CDR1 is LGHNA and CDR2 is YNFKEQ.

Only a few counts were recorded for this clonotype. The CDR3 here is CASSEQGPEAFF. For the CDR3, the DNA is TGTGCCAGCAGTGAACAAGGCCCTGAAGCTTTCTTT. V usage is TRBV2 and J usage is TRBJ1-1; unclear D gene. The germline V gene encodes CDR1 SNHLY and CDR2 FYNNEI. This CDR3 contains 12 residues. The V gene lost 2 bases and the J gene lost 6 bases, with 7 bases spanning the gap.